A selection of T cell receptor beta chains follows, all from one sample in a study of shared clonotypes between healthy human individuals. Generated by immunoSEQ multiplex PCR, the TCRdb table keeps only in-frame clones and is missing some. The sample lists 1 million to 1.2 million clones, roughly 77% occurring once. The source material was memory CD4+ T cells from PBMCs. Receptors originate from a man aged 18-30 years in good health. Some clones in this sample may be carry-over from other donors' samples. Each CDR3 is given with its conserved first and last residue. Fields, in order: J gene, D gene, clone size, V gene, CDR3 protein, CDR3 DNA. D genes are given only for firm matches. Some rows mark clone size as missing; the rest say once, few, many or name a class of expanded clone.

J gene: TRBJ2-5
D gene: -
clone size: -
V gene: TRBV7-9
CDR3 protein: CASSLAGDETQYF
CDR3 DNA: TGTGCCAGCAGCTTAGCAGGGGATGAGACCCAGTACTTC

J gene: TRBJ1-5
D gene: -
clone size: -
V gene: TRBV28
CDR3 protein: CASSSDYSNQPQHF
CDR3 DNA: TGTGCCAGCAGTTCAGACTATAGCAATCAGCCCCAGCATTTT

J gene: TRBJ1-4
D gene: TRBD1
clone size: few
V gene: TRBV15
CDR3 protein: CATSRVDGDRKKLFF
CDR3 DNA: TGTGCCACCAGCAGAGTGGATGGGGACAGAAAAAAACTGTTTTTT

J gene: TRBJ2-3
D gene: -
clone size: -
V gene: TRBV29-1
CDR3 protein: CSVPTGTSTDTQYF
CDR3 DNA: TGCAGCGTCCCTACAGGGACCAGCACAGATACGCAGTATTTT

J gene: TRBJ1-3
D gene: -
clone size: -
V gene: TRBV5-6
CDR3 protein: CASSLGALGRNTIYF
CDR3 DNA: TGTGCCAGCAGCCTCGGGGCTCTTGGACGAAACACCATATATTTT

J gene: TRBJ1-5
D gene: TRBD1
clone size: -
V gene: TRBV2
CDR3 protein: CASRGTGDQPQHF
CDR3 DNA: TGTGCCAGCAGAGGAACAGGGGATCAGCCCCAGCATTTT

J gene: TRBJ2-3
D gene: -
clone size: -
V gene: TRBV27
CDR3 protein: CASTGRQNSRTDTQYF
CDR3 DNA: TGTGCCAGCACTGGAAGACAGAACTCTCGCACAGATACGCAGTATTTT

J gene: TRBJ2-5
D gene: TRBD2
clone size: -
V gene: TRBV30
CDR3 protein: CACTKLAAQETQYF
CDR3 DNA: TGTGCCTGCACAAAACTAGCGGCCCAAGAGACCCAGTACTTC

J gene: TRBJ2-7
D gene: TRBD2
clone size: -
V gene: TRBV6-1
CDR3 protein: CASSVFREGVQYF
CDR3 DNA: TGTGCCAGCAGTGTCTTTAGGGAGGGTGTGCAGTACTTC

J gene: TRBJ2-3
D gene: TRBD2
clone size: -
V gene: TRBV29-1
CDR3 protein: CSVGRTSGRTDTQYF
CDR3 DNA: TGCAGCGTTGGTAGGACTAGCGGGAGGACAGATACGCAGTATTTT

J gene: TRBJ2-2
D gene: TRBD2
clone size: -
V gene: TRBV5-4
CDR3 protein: CASSSITSGKNTGELFF
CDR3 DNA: TGTGCCAGCAGCTCCATCACTAGCGGGAAGAACACCGGGGAGCTGTTTTTT

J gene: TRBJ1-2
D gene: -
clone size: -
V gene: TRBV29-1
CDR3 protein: CSVVVGGLGYGYTF
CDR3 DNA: TGCAGCGTTGTCGTGGGGGGGCTTGGCTATGGCTACACCTTC

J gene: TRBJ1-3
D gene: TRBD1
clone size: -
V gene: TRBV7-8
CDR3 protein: CASSEDRAVNTIYF
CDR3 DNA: TGTGCCAGCAGCGAGGACAGGGCTGTGAACACCATATATTTT

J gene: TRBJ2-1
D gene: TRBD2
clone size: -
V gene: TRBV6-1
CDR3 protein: CASSGRGSSYNEQFF
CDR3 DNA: TGTGCCAGCAGTGGGCGCGGGAGCTCCTACAATGAGCAGTTCTTC

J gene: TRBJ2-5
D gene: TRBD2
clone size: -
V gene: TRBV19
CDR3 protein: CASSILPTSGMQETQYF
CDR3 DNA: TGTGCCAGTAGTATACTCCCGACTAGCGGGATGCAAGAGACCCAGTACTTC

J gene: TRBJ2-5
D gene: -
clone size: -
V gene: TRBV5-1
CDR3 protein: CASSQLGETQYF
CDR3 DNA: TGCGCCAGCAGCCAGCTGGGAGAGACCCAGTACTTC

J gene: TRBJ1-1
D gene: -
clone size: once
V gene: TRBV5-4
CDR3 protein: CASSYLGGMNTEAFF
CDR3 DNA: TGTGCCAGCAGCTACCTCGGGGGGATGAACACTGAAGCTTTCTTT

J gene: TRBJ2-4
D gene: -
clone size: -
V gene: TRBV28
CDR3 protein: CASSPRRSENYF
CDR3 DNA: TGTGCCAGCAGTCCCCGTAGATCCGAGAATTACTTC

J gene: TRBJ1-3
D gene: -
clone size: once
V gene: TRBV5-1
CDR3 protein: CASSYGSSGNTIYF
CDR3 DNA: TGCGCCAGCAGTTACGGAAGCTCTGGAAACACCATATATTTT

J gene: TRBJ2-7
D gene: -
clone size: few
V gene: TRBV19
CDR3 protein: CASSSAYF
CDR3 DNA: TGTGCCAGTAGTTCGGCGTACTTC

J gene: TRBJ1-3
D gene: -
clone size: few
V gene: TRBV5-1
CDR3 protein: CASSFGTGIFDTIYF
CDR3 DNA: TGCGCCAGCAGCTTTGGAACAGGGATTTTTGACACCATATATTTT

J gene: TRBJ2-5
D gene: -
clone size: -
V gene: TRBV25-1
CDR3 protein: CASSDSSGTSETQYF
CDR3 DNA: TGTGCCAGCAGTGATTCTTCGGGGACCTCGGAGACCCAGTACTTC

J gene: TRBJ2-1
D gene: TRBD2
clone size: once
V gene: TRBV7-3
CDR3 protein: CASSYEGLVGEQFF
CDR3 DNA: TGTGCCAGCAGCTACGAGGGACTAGTAGGCGAGCAGTTCTTC

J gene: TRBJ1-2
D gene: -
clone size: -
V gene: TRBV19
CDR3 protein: CASTADPRGYTF
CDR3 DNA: TGTGCCAGTACGGCTGACCCCCGGGGCTACACCTTC

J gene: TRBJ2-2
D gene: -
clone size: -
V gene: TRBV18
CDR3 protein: CASSSRQGTGELFF
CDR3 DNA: TGTGCCAGCTCATCACGTCAGGGCACCGGGGAGCTGTTTTTT

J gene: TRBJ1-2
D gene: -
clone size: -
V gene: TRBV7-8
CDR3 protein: CASSLEGRRTFNYGYTF
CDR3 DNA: TGTGCCAGCAGCTTAGAGGGTAGACGTACCTTTAACTATGGCTACACCTTC

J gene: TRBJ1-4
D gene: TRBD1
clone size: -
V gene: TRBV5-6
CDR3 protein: CASRQGGGPEKLFF
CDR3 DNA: TGTGCCAGCCGCCAGGGGGGCGGACCTGAAAAACTGTTTTTT

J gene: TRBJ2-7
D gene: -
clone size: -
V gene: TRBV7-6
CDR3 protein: CASSPLPESSYEQYF
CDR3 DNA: TGTGCCAGCAGCCCCCTCCCGGAGAGCTCCTACGAGCAGTACTTC

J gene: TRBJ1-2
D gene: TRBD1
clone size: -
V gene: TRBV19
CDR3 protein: CASTPQGAQNYGYTF
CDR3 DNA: TGTGCCAGTACCCCACAGGGGGCGCAAAACTATGGCTACACCTTC

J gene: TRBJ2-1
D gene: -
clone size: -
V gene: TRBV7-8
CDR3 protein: CASSEIRNEQFF
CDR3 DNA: TGTGCCAGCAGCGAAATAAGAAATGAGCAGTTCTTC

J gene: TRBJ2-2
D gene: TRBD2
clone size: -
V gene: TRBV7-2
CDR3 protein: CASSLRTSISGELFF
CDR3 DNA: TGTGCCAGCAGCCTTCGGACTAGTATCTCCGGGGAGCTGTTTTTT

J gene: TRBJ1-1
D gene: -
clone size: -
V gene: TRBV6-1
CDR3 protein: CASSEVQRAFF
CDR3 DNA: TGTGCCAGCAGTGAGGTACAGAGGGCTTTCTTT

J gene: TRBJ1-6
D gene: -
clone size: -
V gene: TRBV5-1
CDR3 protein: CASSFGNSPLHF
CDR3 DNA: TGCGCCAGCAGCTTCGGTAATTCACCCCTCCACTTT

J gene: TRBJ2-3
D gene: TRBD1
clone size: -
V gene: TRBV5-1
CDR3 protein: CASSQDRGTDTQYF
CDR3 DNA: TGCGCCAGCTCCCAGGACAGGGGCACAGATACGCAGTATTTT

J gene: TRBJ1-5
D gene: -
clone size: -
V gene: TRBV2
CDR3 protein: CARGDPGVNQPQHF
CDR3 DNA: TGTGCCAGGGGGGATCCAGGGGTTAATCAGCCCCAGCATTTT

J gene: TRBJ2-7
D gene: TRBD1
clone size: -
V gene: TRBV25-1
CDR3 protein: CASSDETGAYEQYF
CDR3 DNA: TGTGCCAGCAGTGATGAAACAGGGGCCTACGAGCAGTACTTC

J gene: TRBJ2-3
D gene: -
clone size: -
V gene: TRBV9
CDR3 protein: CASSVGSYTDTQYF
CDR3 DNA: TGTGCCAGCAGCGTAGGCAGCTACACAGATACGCAGTATTTT

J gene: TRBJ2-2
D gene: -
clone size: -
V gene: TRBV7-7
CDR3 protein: CASSSREMGPSNMNTGELFF
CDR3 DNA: TGTGCCAGCAGCTCACGGGAGATGGGACCCTCGAATATGAACACCGGGGAGCTGTTTTTT

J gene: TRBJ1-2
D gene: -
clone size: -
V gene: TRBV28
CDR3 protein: CASSLGGGPNYGYTF
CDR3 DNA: TGTGCCAGCAGTTTGGGAGGGGGGCCTAACTATGGCTACACCTTC

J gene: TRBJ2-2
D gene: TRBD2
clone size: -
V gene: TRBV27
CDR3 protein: CASSRGTSGGSGELFF
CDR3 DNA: TGTGCCAGCAGTCGGGGGACTAGCGGGGGATCCGGGGAGCTGTTTTTT

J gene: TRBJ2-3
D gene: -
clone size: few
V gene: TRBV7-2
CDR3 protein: CASSLGSTDTQYF
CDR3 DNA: TGTGCCAGCAGCTTAGGCAGCACAGATACGCAGTATTTT

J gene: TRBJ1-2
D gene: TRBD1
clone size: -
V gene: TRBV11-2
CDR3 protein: CASSSIGTGRTNYGYTF
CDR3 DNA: TGTGCCAGCAGCTCAATTGGGACAGGGCGAACTAACTATGGCTACACCTTC

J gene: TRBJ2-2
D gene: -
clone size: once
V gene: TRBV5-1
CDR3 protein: CASSLKLRLRDRNTGELFF
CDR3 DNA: TGCGCCAGCAGCTTGAAGTTGAGGCTGAGGGACCGAAACACCGGGGAGCTGTTTTTT

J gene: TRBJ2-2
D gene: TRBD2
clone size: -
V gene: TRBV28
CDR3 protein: CASRPAGGSGISGELFF
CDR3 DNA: TGTGCCAGCAGACCCGCGGGGGGTAGCGGGATTAGCGGGGAGCTGTTTTTT

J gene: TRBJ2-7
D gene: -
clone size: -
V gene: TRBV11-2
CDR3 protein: CASSLDSTSSYEQYF
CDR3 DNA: TGTGCCAGCAGCTTAGATTCAACATCCTCCTACGAGCAGTACTTC

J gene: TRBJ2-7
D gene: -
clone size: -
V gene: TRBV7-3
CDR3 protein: CASSLTGSSYEQYF
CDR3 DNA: TGTGCCAGCAGCTTAACCGGGAGCTCCTACGAGCAGTACTTC